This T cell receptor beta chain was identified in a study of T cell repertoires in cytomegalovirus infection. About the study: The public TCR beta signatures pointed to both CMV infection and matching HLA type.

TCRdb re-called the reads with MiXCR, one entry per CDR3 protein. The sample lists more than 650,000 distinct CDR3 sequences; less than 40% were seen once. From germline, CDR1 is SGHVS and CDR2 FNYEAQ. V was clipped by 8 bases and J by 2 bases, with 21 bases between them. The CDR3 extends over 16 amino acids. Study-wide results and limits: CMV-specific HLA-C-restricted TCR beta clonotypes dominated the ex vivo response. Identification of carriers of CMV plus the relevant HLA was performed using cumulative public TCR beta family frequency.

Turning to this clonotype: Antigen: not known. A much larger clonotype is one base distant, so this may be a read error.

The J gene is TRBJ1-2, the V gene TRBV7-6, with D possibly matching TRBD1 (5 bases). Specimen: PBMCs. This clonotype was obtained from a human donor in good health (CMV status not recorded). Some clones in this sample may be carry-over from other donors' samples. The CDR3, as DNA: TGTGCCAGCGGCCCACGTCAGGGCGGGCTAAACTATGGCTACACCTTC. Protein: CASGPRQGGLNYGYTF.